The T cell receptor beta chain described here comes from a study of tumor-infiltrating lymphocytes in localized non-small cell lung cancer. Overall study context: Some samples were collected after neoadjuvant chemotherapy; smokers, never-smokers and several histologies were included. Points from the study as a whole: Different pieces of the same tissue went to different assays, confounding technical variation with intratumor heterogeneity.

Some clones are missing from TCRdb's copy, which holds only in-frame ones; the method was immunoSEQ multiplex PCR. This sample yields approximately 24,000 clones, of which approximately 64% are seen a single time; approximately 5.4% belongs to the top ten. This clone was picked up a small number of times. Antigen specificity is unknown. The CDR3 sequence is 12 residues long. Germline V lookup: CDR1 SGHTA, CDR2 FQGTGA. V lost 2 bases and J 8 bases, leaving 7 bases between the germline ends. The chain uses TRBV7-3 and TRBJ2-1; D is uncertain. This receptor was obtained from a human donor with non-small cell lung cancer. The sequenced material came from lung tumor tissue. The DNA of the CDR3 is TGTGCCAGCAGCTTAGGCGCGGATGAGCAGTTCTTC. It specifies CASSLGADEQFF. The full variable domain, completed using reference TRBV7-3 and TRBJ2-1, is GAGVSQTPSNKVTEKGKYVELRCDPISGHTALYWYRQSLGQGPEFLIYFQGTGAADDSGLPNDRFFAVRPEGSVSTLKIQRTERGDSAVYLCASSLGADEQFFGPGTRLTVL.